A single sample is the source of the 22 T cell receptor beta chains below, sequenced in a study of cytomegalovirus exposure and HLA in healthy donors. The PCR employed 60 Vbeta primers together with 13 Jbeta primers. The data were produced by immunoSEQ multiplex PCR, yet TCRdb's version contains in-frame clones alone and is incomplete. The table includes about 190,000 clones, roughly four fifths detected once. The specimen sequenced was PBMCs. All receptors derive from a woman aged 25-40 years in good health and CMV-seropositive.

The rearrangement links TRBV10-1 to TRBJ2-1; D may be TRBD2 (5 bases). Germline loops: CDR1 WNHNN, CDR2 SYGVQD (reference sequence). Trimming removed 3 bases at V and 8 bases at J, with 14 bases between. The length of the CDR3 is 14 residues. The CDR3 region is CASSESGSQDEQFF. The CDR3 DNA is TGCGCCAGCAGTGAAAGCGGCAGCCAGGATGAGCAGTTCTTC.

This clone was observed a few times. The rearrangement joins TRBV6-1 to TRBJ2-5; D is ambiguous. Germline V gene data show CDR1 as MNHNS and CDR2 as SASEGT. CDR3 length: 13 amino acids. Trimming cost V 3 bases and J 9 bases, with 14 bases left between them. The CDR3, as DNA: TGTGCCAGCAGTGATACTTTCTTTGTTTCCCAGTACTTC. Translation gives CASSDTFFVSQYF.

V is TRBV6-5 and J is TRBJ2-7, with 7 bases aligning to TRBD2. The CDR3 runs 14 residues. CDR1 is MNHEY, CDR2 SVGAGI, per germline. V shed 10 bases, J shed 3 bases, and the junction held 12 bases outside the gene matches. CDR3 bases: TGTGCCACCGCCTTTGGCCGCGGGGGCTACGAGCAGTACTTC. Translation gives CATAFGRGGYEQYF.

The chain has TRBV27 and TRBJ2-7; D unclear. V shed 4 bases and J shed 6 bases, with 22 bases lying between them. The CDR3 has 16 amino acids. Germline assignment: CDR1 MNHEY and CDR2 SMNVEV (reference sequence). CDR3 coding DNA: TGTGCCAGCAGTTACTTAGTTGGGCTACGGTGGGCCGAGCAGTACTTC. Residues: CASSYLVGLRWAEQYF.

The chain recombines TRBV2 with TRBJ2-1; 7 bases line up with TRBD2. Germline lookup yields CDR1 SNHLY and CDR2 FYNNEI. This CDR3 has 15 residues. J was trimmed by 8 bases and V by 4 bases; bases with no gene match: 11. The CDR3 DNA sequence: TGTGCCAGCAGTGTGGGACTACCTATACAGGATGAGCAGTTCTTC. Protein sequence: CASSVGLPIQDEQFF. The complete variable domain, with remaining parts taken from reference TRBV2 and TRBJ2-1, reads EPEVTQTPSHQVTQMGQEVILRCVPISNHLYFYWYRQILGQKVEFLVSFYNNEISEKSEIFDDQFSVERPDGSNFTLKIRSTKLEDSAMYFCASSVGLPIQDEQFFGPGTRLTVL.

V and J are TRBV7-8 and TRBJ2-7; TRBD1 might be the D (5 bases). Germline lookup yields CDR1 SGHVS and CDR2 FQNEAQ. V was trimmed by 5 bases and J by 3 bases, leaving 23 bases between them. The CDR3 length is 17 residues. The CDR3 loop is CASSITYRQRRYYEQYF. CDR3 coding DNA: TGTGCCAGCAGCATTACCTACAGACAGCGAAGGTACTACGAGCAGTACTTC.

This clone was seen just once. The chain has TRBV5-5 and TRBJ1-1; a weak D match, TRBD1 (6 bases). Germline CDR1 SGHKS, CDR2 YYEKEE (reference sequence). The CDR3 consists of 16 residues. Trimming cost V 0 bases and J 1 base, with 13 bases left between them. CDR3 sequence: CASSLGGGISNTEAFF. As DNA, the CDR3 is TGTGCCAGCAGCTTGGGGGGGGGCATATCGAACACTGAAGCTTTCTTT.

V and J are TRBV27 and TRBJ2-7; no reliable D call. This CDR3 has 13 residues. Trimming stripped 2 bases from V and 3 bases from J, with 8 bases between. Per germline, CDR1 MNHEY and CDR2 SMNVEV (reference sequence). The CDR3: CASSLDPSYEQYF. In DNA form, the CDR3 reads TGTGCCAGCAGTTTAGATCCCAGCTACGAGCAGTACTTC.

The chain combines TRBV6-5 with TRBJ2-5; 8 bases are a match to TRBD2. Germline assignment: CDR1 MNHEY and CDR2 SVGAGI. The CDR3 loop spans 14 amino acids. V gave up 7 bases and J gave up 1 base; unmatched junction bases: 5. For the CDR3, the DNA is TGTGCCAGCAAGGGCGGGAGGTTCCAAGAGACCCAGTACTTC. Translation: CASKGGRFQETQYF.

This chain links TRBV10-3 with TRBJ2-1; TRBD2 matches at 7 bases. From germline, CDR1 is ENHRY and CDR2 SYGVKD. V lost 4 bases, J lost 8 bases, and 5 bases stayed unmatched. The CDR3 totals 13 residues. CDR3 sequence reads: CAISGERDDEQFF. CDR3 DNA sequence: TGTGCCATCAGTGGGGAGCGGGATGATGAGCAGTTCTTC.

The chain employs TRBV7-9 and TRBJ1-2; maybe TRBD1 (5 bases). This CDR3 has 14 residues. Germline V gene data show CDR1 as SEHNR and CDR2 as FQNEAQ (reference sequence). The V gene lost 4 bases and the J gene lost 4 bases, with 13 bases spanning the gap. CDR3 sequence: CASSSQDNIYGYTF. CDR3 nucleotides: TGTGCCAGCAGCTCTCAGGACAATATCTATGGCTACACCTTC. Full variable domain (remainder filled in from reference TRBV7-9 and TRBJ1-2): DTGVSQNPRHKITKRGQNVTFRCDPISEHNRLYWYRQTLGQGPEFLTYFQNEAQLEKSRLLSDRFSAERPKGSFSTLEIQRTEQGDSAMYLCASSSQDNIYGYTFGSGTRLTVV.

The chain recombines TRBV13 with TRBJ2-1; D might be TRBD1 (6 bases). With 0 bases removed from V and 0 bases from J, the gap between germline ends came to 15 bases. The CDR3 sequence is 18 residues long. Germline CDR1 and CDR2: PRHDT and FYEKMQ (reference sequence). CDR3 in amino acids: CASSLGLGGYSSYNEQFF. As DNA, the CDR3 is TGTGCCAGCAGCTTAGGCTTAGGGGGATACAGCTCCTACAATGAGCAGTTCTTC.

This clone was observed once. This rearrangement joins TRBV28 to TRBJ2-3, with a weak D call TRBD2 (6 bases). This CDR3 spans 16 amino acids. With 3 bases removed from V and 4 bases from J, the gap between germline ends came to 17 bases. Germline CDR1 MDHEN, CDR2 SYDVKM. DNA of the CDR3: TGTGCCAGCAGTTTCTCCCCTCAGGGCGGGGCAGATACGCAGTATTTT. Its protein is CASSFSPQGGADTQYF. The full variable domain, with the rest looked up from reference TRBV28 and TRBJ2-3, is DVKVTQSSRYLVKRTGEKVFLECVQDMDHENMFWYRQDPGLGLRLIYFSYDVKMKEKGDIPEGYSVSREKKERFSLILESASTNQTSMYLCASSFSPQGGADTQYFGPGTRLTVL.

This chain connects TRBV10-3 to TRBJ2-1; D is possibly TRBD1 (6 bases). This CDR3 is 14 amino acids long. Trimming left V 5 bases short and J 5 bases short, with 13 bases between. Germline CDR1 is ENHRY and CDR2 is SYGVKD. CDR3 region: CAISPGQIDNEQFF. The CDR3 DNA sequence: TGTGCCATCAGTCCAGGACAGATAGACAATGAGCAGTTCTTC.

This clone showed up just once. This CDR3 is also generated by other DNA sequences in the sample. The CDR3 DNA reads TGTGCCAGCAGCAAAGCGGACTCGCCCTACGAGCAGTACTTC. Encoded protein: CASSKADSPYEQYF. V gene TRBV7-9 combines with J gene TRBJ2-7; TRBD2 might be the D (5 bases). CDR1 and CDR2 from the germline V gene are SEHNR and FQNEAQ (reference sequence). Trimming removed 5 bases at V and 2 bases at J, with 13 bases between. This CDR3 spans 14 amino acids.

The gene calls are TRBV5-1 and TRBJ1-5; weak D call: TRBD1 (6 bases). From germline, CDR1 is SGHRS and CDR2 YFSETQ. The CDR3 sequence is 13 residues long. V was trimmed by 4 bases and J by 5 bases, leaving 10 bases between them. The chain's CDR3 is CASSETGYQPQHF. The CDR3 region has the DNA TGCGCCAGCAGCGAAACAGGGTATCAGCCCCAGCATTTT.

The chain couples TRBV20-1 to TRBJ2-1, with 14 bases fitting TRBD2. Germline V lookup: CDR1 DFQATT, CDR2 SNEGSKA (reference sequence). The CDR3 is 11 amino acids. Trimming removed 4 bases from V and 16 bases from J; junction bases left unmatched: 3. The DNA for the CDR3 is TGCAGTGCTATGGGGACTAGCGGGAGATTCTTC. Protein: CSAMGTSGRFF.

The V gene is TRBV7-8, the J gene TRBJ2-7; D not certain. Germline V gives CDR1 SGHVS, CDR2 FQNEAQ. V was shortened by 1 base and J by 4 bases, with 5 bases between the two germline ends. This CDR3 has 12 residues. CDR3 residues: CASSLDPYEQYF. The CDR3 region has the DNA TGTGCCAGCAGCTTAGATCCGTACGAGCAGTACTTC.

In DNA, the CDR3 is TGTGCCAGCAGCTTAGCGTTGGGCCGAAATGAGCAGTTCTTC. Encoded protein: CASSLALGRNEQFF. This chain joins TRBV7-6 and TRBJ2-1; the D is unclear. The CDR3 length is 14 residues. The V end lost 0 bases, the J end lost 7 bases, and 10 bases lay between the germline ends. Germline V gene sequence: CDR1 SGHVS, CDR2 FNYEAQ.

This clone came up once. This sequence joins TRBV11-2 and TRBJ2-7; TRBD2 agrees at 7 bases. Losses at the gene ends were 5 bases for V and 2 bases for J; bases not matched to a gene: 12. This CDR3 region has 16 residues. Germline assignment: CDR1 SGHAT and CDR2 FQNNGV. The CDR3 loop reads CASSLTKWGGAYEQYF. CDR3 coding DNA: TGTGCCAGCAGCCTCACAAAATGGGGAGGGGCCTACGAGCAGTACTTC.

The rearrangement joins TRBV6-1 to TRBJ2-1; TRBD2 is a possible D gene (5 bases). Trimming removed 7 bases at V and 8 bases at J, with 15 bases between. CDR1 is MNHNS, CDR2 SASEGT, per germline. CDR3 length: 13 amino acids. The CDR3 loop reads CASKRPAEDEQFF. The DNA for the CDR3 is TGTGCCAGCAAAAGGCCAGCGGAGGATGAGCAGTTCTTC.

The rearrangement uses TRBV7-2 and TRBJ2-1; TRBD2 agrees at 8 bases. J gave up 9 bases and V 1 base, and 8 bases lay outside the gene matches. Per the germline V gene, CDR1 is SGHTA and CDR2 is FQGNSA. This CDR3 region has 15 residues. The CDR3 bases are TGTGCCAGCAGCTTAGTTACTAGCGGTCTTGTTGAGCAGTTCTTC. Its translation: CASSLVTSGLVEQFF.